There are many counts of the clone carrying this TCR beta chain. Its matching antigen is unknown. The entry originates in a study of T cells in Graves' hyperthyroidism and ophthalmopathy. Study-wide context: It was at initial diagnosis, before any treatment, that peripheral blood was collected.

Findings and caveats of the study: Blood also held most thyroid clonotypes expanded beyond 0.001. The authors' 13 V-J model separated ophthalmopathy from stable hyperthyroidism.

This sample holds PBMCs from approximately 10 ml fresh peripheral blood. V shed 3 bases and J 0 bases; nucleotides not matched to a gene: 16. The CDR3 consists of 20 residues. Germline CDR1 reads MNHEY; CDR2 reads SMNVEV (reference sequence). Amplified regions were TCR beta CDR3 sequences from RNA transcripts. HTBI primers were employed in a first-round RT-PCR of the TCR CDR3. TCRdb re-called the multiplex PCR reads through MiXCR, storing one row per CDR3 protein. The sample includes approximately 430,000 distinct CDR3 sequences, 15% to 18% of them seen just once. The specimen was blood. The sequence was obtained from a woman aged 18-35 years with Graves' hyperthyroidism. The chain carries TRBV27 and TRBJ2-2; 7 bases are shared with TRBD1. As DNA, the CDR3 is TGTGCCAGCAGTTTCCTTCTCCGGGACAGTCGAGTCCCGAACACCGGGGAGCTGTTTTTT. Translated: CASSFLLRDSRVPNTGELFF.